This TCR beta chain was found in a study of blood T cell repertoires in COVID-19. This CDR3 comprises 14 residues. The germline gives CDR1 SGHNT, CDR2 YYREEE (reference sequence). V gave up 1 base and J gave up 10 bases, with 17 bases separating them. Data came from immunoSEQ multiplex PCR; TCRdb stores just in-frame clones and leaves some out. This repertoire shows about 160,000 clones, around 84% found once; its top ten account for less than 0.7%. This sequence originates from a man in his 60s with COVID-19, enrolled during active disease. The V call is TRBV5-4, the J call TRBJ1-1, with a possible D match to TRBD1 (5 bases). The sample taken for sequencing was peripheral blood. CDR3 nucleotide sequence: TGTGCCAGCAGCTTGTCGGGGATTTCGGGGGGAGCTTTCTTT. It translates to CASSLSGISGGAFF.